One T cell receptor (beta chain) is described in this entry. Trimming stripped 1 base from V and 3 bases from J, with 13 bases between. CDR3 length equals 15 residues. Germline CDR1 reads LNHNV; CDR2 reads YYDKDF (reference sequence). These data are taken from a study of control samples from healthy donors and cancer patients. Method: immunoSEQ multiplex PCR; TCRdb's copy keeps in-frame clones and lacks some. The sample holds 100,000 to 150,000 clones; about nine tenths are singletons and the top ten take about 8.7%. Input material: blood. The chain carries TRBV15 and TRBJ2-7; a possible D gene is TRBD2 (6 bases). This sequence was found in a man aged 35 to 55 in good health. DNA of the CDR3: TGTGCCACCAGCAGAGGGTCAGGAGGGATCTACGAGCAGTACTTC. It translates to CATSRGSGGIYEQYF. The variable domain in full, with the rest retrieved from reference TRBV15 and TRBJ2-7, is DAMVIQNPRYQVTQFGKPVTLSCSQTLNHNVMYWYQQKSSQAPKLLFHYYDKDFNNEADTPDNFQSRRPNTSFCFLDIRSPGLGDTAMYLCATSRGSGGIYEQYFGPGTRLTVT.